This T cell receptor (beta chain) was identified in a study of cytomegalovirus exposure and HLA in healthy donors. Clones were sequenced by immunoSEQ multiplex PCR, and TCRdb holds only the in-frame ones, with some missing. The sample has about 140,000 clones, just under 85% seen once. The CDR3 consists of 13 residues. V was shortened by 4 bases and J by 1 base, with 4 bases between the two germline ends. Germline CDR1 reads SGHTA; CDR2 reads FQGTGA. The study's findings and limits: Most TCR sequences were seen very rarely across donors, but some public TCRs occurred in many. The investigators catalogued 150 to 200 TCR beta chains as cytomegalovirus-associated. Reports indicated that the classifier achieved high specificity and sensitivity in diagnosing cytomegalovirus status.

As to this clone: Its antigen is not identified.

The chain uses TRBV7-3 and TRBJ2-2; D not certain. Sequences were obtained from PBMCs. This clonotype was obtained from a woman in her twenties or thirties in good health and CMV-seronegative. The CDR3 reads CASSSKNTGELFF. CDR3 bases: TGTGCCAGCAGCTCCAAGAACACCGGGGAGCTGTTTTTT.